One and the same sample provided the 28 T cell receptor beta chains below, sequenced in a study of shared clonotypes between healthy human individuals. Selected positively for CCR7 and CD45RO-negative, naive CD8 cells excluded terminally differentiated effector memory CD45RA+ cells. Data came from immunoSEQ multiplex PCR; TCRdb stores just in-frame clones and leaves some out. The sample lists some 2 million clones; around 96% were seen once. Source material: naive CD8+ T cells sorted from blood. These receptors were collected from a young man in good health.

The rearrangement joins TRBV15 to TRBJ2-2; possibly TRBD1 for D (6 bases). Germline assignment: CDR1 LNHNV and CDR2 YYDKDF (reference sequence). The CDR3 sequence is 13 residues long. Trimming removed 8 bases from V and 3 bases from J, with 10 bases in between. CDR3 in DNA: TGTGCCACCCGAGGGGGTTACACCGGGGAGCTGTTTTTT. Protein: CATRGGYTGELFF. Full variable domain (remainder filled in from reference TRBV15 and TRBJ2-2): DAMVIQNPRYQVTQFGKPVTLSCSQTLNHNVMYWYQQKSSQAPKLLFHYYDKDFNNEADTPDNFQSRRPNTSFCFLDIRSPGLGDTAMYLCATRGGYTGELFFGEGSRLTVL.

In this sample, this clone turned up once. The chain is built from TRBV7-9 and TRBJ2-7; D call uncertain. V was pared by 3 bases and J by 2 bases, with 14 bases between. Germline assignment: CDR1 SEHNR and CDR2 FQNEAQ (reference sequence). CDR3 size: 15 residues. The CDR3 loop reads CASSLDVDVTYEQYF. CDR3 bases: TGTGCCAGCAGCTTGGATGTGGACGTAACCTACGAGCAGTACTTC.

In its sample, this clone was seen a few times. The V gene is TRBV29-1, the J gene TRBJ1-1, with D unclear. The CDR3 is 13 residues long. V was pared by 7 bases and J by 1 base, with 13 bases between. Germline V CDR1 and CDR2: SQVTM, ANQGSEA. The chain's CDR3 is CSDLTAGNTEAFF. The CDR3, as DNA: TGCAGCGACCTCACGGCAGGGAACACTGAAGCTTTCTTT. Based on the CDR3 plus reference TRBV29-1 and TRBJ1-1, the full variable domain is SAVISQKPSRDICQRGTSLTIQCQVDSQVTMMFWYRQQPGQSLTLIATANQGSEATYESGFVIDKFPISRPNLTFSTLTVSNMSPEDSSIYLCSDLTAGNTEAFFGQGTRLTVV.

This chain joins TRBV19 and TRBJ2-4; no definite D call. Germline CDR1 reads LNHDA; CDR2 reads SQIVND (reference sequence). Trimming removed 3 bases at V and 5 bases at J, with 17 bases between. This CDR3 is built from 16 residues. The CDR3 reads CASSIIATVLENIQYF. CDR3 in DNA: TGTGCCAGTAGTATTATTGCAACAGTTCTAGAAAACATTCAGTACTTC.

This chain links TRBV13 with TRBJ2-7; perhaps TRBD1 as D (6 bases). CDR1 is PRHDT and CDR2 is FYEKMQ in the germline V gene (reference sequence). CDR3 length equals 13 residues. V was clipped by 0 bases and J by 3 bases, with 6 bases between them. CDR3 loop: CASSLGGHYEQYF. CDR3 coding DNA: TGTGCCAGCAGCTTAGGGGGACACTACGAGCAGTACTTC.

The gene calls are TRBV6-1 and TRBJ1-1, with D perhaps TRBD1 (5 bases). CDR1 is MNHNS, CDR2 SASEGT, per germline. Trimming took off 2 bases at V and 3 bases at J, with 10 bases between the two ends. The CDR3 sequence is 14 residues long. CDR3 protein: CASSEKVGDTEAFF. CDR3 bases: TGTGCCAGCAGTGAAAAGGTAGGGGACACTGAAGCTTTCTTT.

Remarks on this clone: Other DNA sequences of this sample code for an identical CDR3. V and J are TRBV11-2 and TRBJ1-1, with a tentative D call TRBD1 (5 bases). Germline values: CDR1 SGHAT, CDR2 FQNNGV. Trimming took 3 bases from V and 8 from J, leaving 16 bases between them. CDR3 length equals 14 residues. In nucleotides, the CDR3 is TGTGCCAGCAGCTTGTTTTCAGGGCGCTCCGAAGCTTTCTTT. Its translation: CASSLFSGRSEAFF.

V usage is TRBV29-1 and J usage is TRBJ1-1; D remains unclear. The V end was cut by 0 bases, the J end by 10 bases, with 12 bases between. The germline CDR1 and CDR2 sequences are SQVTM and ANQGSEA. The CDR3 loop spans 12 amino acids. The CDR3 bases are TGCAGCGTTGAAGATGAGGAGGTCAGAGCTTTCTTT. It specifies CSVEDEEVRAFF.

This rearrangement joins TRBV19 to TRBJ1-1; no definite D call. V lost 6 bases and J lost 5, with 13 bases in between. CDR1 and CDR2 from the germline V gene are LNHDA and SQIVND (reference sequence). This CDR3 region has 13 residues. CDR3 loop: CASSPAAGTEAFF. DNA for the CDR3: TGTGCCAGTAGCCCCGCCGCGGGGACTGAAGCTTTCTTT. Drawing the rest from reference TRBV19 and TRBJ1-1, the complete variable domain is DGGITQSPKYLFRKEGQNVTLSCEQNLNHDAMYWYRQDPGQGLRLIYYSQIVNDFQKGDIAEGYSVSREKKESFPLTVTSAQKNPTAFYLCASSPAAGTEAFFGQGTRLTVV.

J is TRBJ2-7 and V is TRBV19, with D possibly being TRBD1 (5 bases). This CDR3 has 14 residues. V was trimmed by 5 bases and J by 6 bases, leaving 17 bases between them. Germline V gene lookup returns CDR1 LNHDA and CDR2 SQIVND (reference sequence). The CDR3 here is CASSPWAGPFEQYF. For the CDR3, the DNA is TGTGCCAGTAGTCCTTGGGCAGGGCCGTTCGAGCAGTACTTC.

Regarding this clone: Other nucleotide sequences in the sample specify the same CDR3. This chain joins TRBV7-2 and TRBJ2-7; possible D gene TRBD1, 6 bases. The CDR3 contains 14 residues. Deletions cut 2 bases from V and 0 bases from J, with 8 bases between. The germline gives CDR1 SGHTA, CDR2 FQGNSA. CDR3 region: CASSLSRGSYEQYF. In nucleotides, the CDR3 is TGTGCCAGCAGCTTATCCAGGGGCTCCTACGAGCAGTACTTC.

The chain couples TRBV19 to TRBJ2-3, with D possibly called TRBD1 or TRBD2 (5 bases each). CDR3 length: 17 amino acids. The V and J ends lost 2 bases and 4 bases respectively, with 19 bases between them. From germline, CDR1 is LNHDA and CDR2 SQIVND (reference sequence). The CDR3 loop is CASSIWADPRGSDTQYF. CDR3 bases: TGTGCCAGTAGTATATGGGCGGACCCACGGGGCTCAGATACGCAGTATTTT.

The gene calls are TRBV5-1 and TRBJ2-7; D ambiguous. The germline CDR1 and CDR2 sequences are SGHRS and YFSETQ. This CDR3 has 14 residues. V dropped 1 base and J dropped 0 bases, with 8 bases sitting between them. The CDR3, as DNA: TGCGCCAGCAGCTTGTACAGTTCCTCCTACGAGCAGTACTTC. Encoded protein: CASSLYSSSYEQYF.

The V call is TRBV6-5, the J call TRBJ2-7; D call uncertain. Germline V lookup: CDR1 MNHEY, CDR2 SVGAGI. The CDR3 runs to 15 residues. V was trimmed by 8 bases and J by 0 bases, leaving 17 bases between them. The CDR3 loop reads CASAPSAGSSYEQYF. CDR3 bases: TGTGCCAGCGCACCCAGTGCTGGTAGCTCCTACGAGCAGTACTTC.

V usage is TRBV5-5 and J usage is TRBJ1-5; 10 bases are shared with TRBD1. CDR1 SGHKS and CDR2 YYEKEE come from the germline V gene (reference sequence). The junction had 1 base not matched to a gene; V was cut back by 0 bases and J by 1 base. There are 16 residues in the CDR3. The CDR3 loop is CASSLGTGGSNQPQHF. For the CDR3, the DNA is TGTGCCAGCAGCTTGGGGACAGGGGGGAGCAATCAGCCCCAGCATTTT.

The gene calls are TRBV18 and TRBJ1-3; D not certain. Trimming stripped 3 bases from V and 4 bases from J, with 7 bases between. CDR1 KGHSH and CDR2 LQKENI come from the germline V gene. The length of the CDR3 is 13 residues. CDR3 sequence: CASSPPQGNTIYF. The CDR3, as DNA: TGTGCCAGCTCACCCCCACAAGGAAACACCATATATTTT.

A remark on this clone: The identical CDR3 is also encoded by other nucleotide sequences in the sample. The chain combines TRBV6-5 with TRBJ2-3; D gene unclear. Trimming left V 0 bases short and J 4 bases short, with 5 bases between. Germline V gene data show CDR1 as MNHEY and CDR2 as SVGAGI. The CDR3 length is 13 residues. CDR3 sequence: CASSYSGADTQYF. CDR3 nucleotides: TGTGCCAGCAGTTACTCTGGGGCAGATACGCAGTATTTT.

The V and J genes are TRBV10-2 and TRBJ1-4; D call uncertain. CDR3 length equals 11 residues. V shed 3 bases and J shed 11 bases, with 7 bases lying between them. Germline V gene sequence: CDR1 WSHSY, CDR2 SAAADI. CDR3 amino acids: CASSEGQKLFF. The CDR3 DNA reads TGCGCCAGCAGTGAAGGGCAGAAACTGTTTTTT.

This CDR3 reads CATSISGTGVGYTF. CDR3 bases: TGTGCCACCAGCATCTCCGGGACAGGGGTGGGCTACACCTTC. The V and J genes are TRBV15 and TRBJ1-2; the match to TRBD1 covers 10 bases. CDR3 length equals 14 residues. CDR1 and CDR2 (germline): LNHNV, YYDKDF (reference sequence). The trim removed 4 bases at V and 8 bases at J, leaving 7 bases unmatched.

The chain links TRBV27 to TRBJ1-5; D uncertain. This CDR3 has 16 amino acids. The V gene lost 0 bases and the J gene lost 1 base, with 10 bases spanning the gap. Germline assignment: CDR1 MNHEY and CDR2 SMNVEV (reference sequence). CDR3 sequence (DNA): TGTGCCAGCAGTTTATCGGCAGCACTAAGCAATCAGCCCCAGCATTTT. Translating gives CASSLSAALSNQPQHF.

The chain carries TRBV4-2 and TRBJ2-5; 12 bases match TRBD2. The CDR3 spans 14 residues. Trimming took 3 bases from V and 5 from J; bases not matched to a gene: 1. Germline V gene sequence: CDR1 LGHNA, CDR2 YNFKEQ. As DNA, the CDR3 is TGTGCCAGCAGCCACGGGACTAGCGGGGAGACCCAGTACTTC. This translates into CASSHGTSGETQYF.

The CDR3 region is CASSFSPGGAYEQYF. The CDR3 region has the DNA TGTGCCAGCAGTTTTTCTCCAGGGGGTGCCTACGAGCAGTACTTC. The chain carries TRBV28 and TRBJ2-7, with TRBD1 identical over 7 bases. V shed 3 bases and J 2 bases; nucleotides not matched to a gene: 7. The CDR3 length is 15 residues. Germline V gene sequence: CDR1 MDHEN, CDR2 SYDVKM.

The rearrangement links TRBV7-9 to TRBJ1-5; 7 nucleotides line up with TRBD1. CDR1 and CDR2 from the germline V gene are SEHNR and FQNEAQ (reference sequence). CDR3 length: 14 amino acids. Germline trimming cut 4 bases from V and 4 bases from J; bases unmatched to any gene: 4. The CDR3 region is CASSSGQVNQPQHF. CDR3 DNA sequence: TGTGCCAGCAGCTCCGGACAGGTTAATCAGCCCCAGCATTTT. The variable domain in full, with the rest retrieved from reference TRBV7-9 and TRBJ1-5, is DTGVSQNPRHKITKRGQNVTFRCDPISEHNRLYWYRQTLGQGPEFLTYFQNEAQLEKSRLLSDRFSAERPKGSFSTLEIQRTEQGDSAMYLCASSSGQVNQPQHFGDGTRLSIL.

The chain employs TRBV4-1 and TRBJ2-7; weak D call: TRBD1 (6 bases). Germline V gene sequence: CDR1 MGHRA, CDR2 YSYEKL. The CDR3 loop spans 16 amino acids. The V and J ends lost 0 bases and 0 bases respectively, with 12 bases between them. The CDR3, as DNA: TGCGCCAGCAGCCAAGATCGGGGACACCTCTCCTACGAGCAGTACTTC. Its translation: CASSQDRGHLSYEQYF.

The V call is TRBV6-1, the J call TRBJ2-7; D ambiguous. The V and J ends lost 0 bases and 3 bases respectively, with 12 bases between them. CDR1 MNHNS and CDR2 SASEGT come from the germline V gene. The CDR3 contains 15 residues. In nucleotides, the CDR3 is TGTGCCAGCAGTGAAGCGTCGACCCTTCTCTACGAGCAGTACTTC. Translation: CASSEASTLLYEQYF.

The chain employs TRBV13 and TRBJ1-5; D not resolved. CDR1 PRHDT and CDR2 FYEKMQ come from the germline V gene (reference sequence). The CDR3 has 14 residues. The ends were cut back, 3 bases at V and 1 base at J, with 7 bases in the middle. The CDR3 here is CASSFRGSNQPQHF. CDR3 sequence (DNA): TGTGCCAGCAGCTTCCGAGGGAGCAATCAGCCCCAGCATTTT.

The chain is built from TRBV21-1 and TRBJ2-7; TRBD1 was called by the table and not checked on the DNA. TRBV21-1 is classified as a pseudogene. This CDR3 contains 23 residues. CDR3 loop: CASSKPTPTLGDTPSKIRYEQYF. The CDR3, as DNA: TGTGCCAGCAGCAAACCGACCCCAACTCTAGGGGACACCCCGAGCAAAATCAGGTACGAGCAGTACTTC.

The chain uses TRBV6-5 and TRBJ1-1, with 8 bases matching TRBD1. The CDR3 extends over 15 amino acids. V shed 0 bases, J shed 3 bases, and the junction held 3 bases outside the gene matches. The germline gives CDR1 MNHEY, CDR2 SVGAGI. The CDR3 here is CASSYSTGGHTEAFF. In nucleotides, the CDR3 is TGTGCCAGCAGTTACTCCACAGGGGGTCACACTGAAGCTTTCTTT.